The TCR beta chain under discussion was sequenced for a study of blood T cell repertoires in COVID-19. Study details: Acute and convalescent COVID-19 specimens originated in the United States, Italy and Spain. The cDNA or gDNA used as material had been derived from T cells, B-cell-depleted T cells, or PBMCs.

The germline V gene has CDR1 GTSNPN and CDR2 SVGIG (reference sequence). With V trimmed by 8 bases and J by 7 bases, 11 bases remained unmatched. This CDR3 spans 13 amino acids. This clone has only one observation. How the authors handled the data: Amplification of reference gene primers provided the estimated nucleated cell counts. Libraries were prepared by immunoSEQ multiplex PCR; TCRdb keeps only in-frame clonotypes and omits some of them. V and J calls and clone size are those listed in that table; D and trimming were worked out from the DNA. The sample has about 150,000 clones, roughly 87% seen once.

The clonotype comes from a woman between 50 and 59 years old with acute or convalescent COVID-19. The J gene is TRBJ1-2, the V gene TRBV30; 9 nucleotides align to TRBD1. The source material was peripheral blood. In nucleotides, the CDR3 is TGTGCCGCATGGGACAGGGTAGATGTTGGCTACACCTTC. It is translated as CAAWDRVDVGYTF.